The rows below give T cell receptor beta chains drawn from one sample of a study of OX40 agonist ivuxolimab in advanced cancers. The table came from immunoSEQ multiplex PCR; TCRdb's copy has only in-frame clones and leaves some out. The sample consists of roughly 62,000 clones, 85% of them appearing once. The sample consisted of CD4+ or CD8+ T cells sorted from blood, taken in a trial of the OX40 agonist ivuxolimab. These receptors were collected from an adult with an advanced solid tumor such as melanoma, head and neck, liver or kidney cancer. CDR3s include the opening cysteine and the closing phenylalanine or tryptophan. A D gene is named only where the DNA matches it firmly. Size values are once, few and many counts, or a class for expanded clones, and some rows have none.

TRBV4-1	TRBJ1-5	NA	TRBD1	15	TGCGCCAGCAGCCAGGGACAGGGCGGAGGTCAGCCCCAGCATTTT	CASSQGQGGGQPQHF
TRBV7-2	TRBJ1-1	NA	TRBD1	13	TGTGCCAGCAGCCCAGGGGGGGCAGTTGAAGCTTTCTTT	CASSPGGAVEAFF
TRBV7-3	TRBJ2-3	NA	NA	13	TGTGCCAGCAGCTTAACGGAGGGGCCCTCGCTCTATTTT	CASSLTEGPSLYF
TRBV2	TRBJ2-1	once	TRBD2	14	TGTGCCAGCAAGCCAAGGACACCAGGACTAGGGGAGTTCTTC	CASKPRTPGLGEFF
TRBV28	TRBJ2-7	NA	NA	16	TGTGCCAGCACCCAAGAGACAGCTCCTACGGGTTACGAGCAGTACTTC	CASTQETAPTGYEQYF
TRBV5-1	TRBJ2-2	NA	NA	14	TGCGCCAGCACTGAATCAGTAAGGACCGGGGAGCTGTTTTTT	CASTESVRTGELFF
TRBV5-1	TRBJ1-1	NA	NA	15	TGCGCCAGCAGCTTAGGCGGGGGCGCGCGATCTGAAGCTTTCTTT	CASSLGGGARSEAFF
TRBV5-4	TRBJ2-1	NA	NA	15	TGTGCCAGCAGCCAAGGAGGCGGCCCGGGGAATGAGCAGTTCTTC	CASSQGGGPGNEQFF
TRBV7-6	TRBJ2-3	NA	NA	16	TGTGCCAGCAGCCCCGGGGGCAGGTGGCGGGCAGATACGCAGTATTTT	CASSPGGRWRADTQYF
TRBV18	TRBJ1-3	medium-sized	NA	14	TGTGCCAGCTCACGTGGAAACTCTGGAAACACCATATATTTT	CASSRGNSGNTIYF
TRBV30	TRBJ1-6	NA	NA	12	TGTGCCTGGAGAGGGAACCTACAAGCCCTCCACTTT	CAWRGNLQALHF
TRBV7-2	TRBJ2-1	NA	TRBD2	16	TGTGCCAGCAGCCCCCAGGCGGGAGGGCCCTCCAATGAGCAGTTCTTC	CASSPQAGGPSNEQFF
TRBV7-9	TRBJ2-1	NA	TRBD2	15	TGTGCCAGCAGCTTAAAGCTAGCGGGAGATGATGAGCAGTTCTTC	CASSLKLAGDDEQFF
TRBV27	TRBJ1-4	NA	NA	16	TGTGCCAGCAGTTTACGGAAGGGCAGGGTTAATGAAAAACTGTTTTTT	CASSLRKGRVNEKLFF
TRBV5-1	TRBJ1-5	NA	NA	15	TGCGCCAGCAGCTTGGTTGCGGGTGGCAATCAGCCCCAGCATTTT	CASSLVAGGNQPQHF
TRBV28	TRBJ2-5	once	TRBD2	14	TGTGCCAGCAACCCAGCGGGGCCCCAAGAGACCCAGTACTTC	CASNPAGPQETQYF
TRBV29-1	TRBJ2-7	NA	TRBD2	16	TGCAGCGCTATCGGACTAGCGGGAGCCCAAACCTACGAGCAGTACTTC	CSAIGLAGAQTYEQYF
TRBV5-4	TRBJ2-5	NA	TRBD2	14	TGTGCCAGCAGCAATAGCGGGGGAGGGGAGACCCAGTACTTC	CASSNSGGGETQYF
TRBV7-6	TRBJ2-3	NA	TRBD2	16	TGTGCCAGCAGCTTAGGGACTAGCGGGAGGTCAGATACGCAGTATTTT	CASSLGTSGRSDTQYF
TRBV29-1	TRBJ2-1	NA	NA	12	TGCACCGTGGGTCGTGCGGGCAATGAGCAGTTCTTC	CTVGRAGNEQFF
TRBV2	TRBJ2-5	NA	TRBD2	15	TGTGCCAGCAGTGAATCGTGGACTAGCCCAGAGACCCAGTACTTC	CASSESWTSPETQYF
TRBV19	TRBJ1-4	NA	TRBD1	17	TGTGCCAGTAGTCTTAACCGACAGGGAACGAATGGTGAAAAACTGTTTTTT	CASSLNRQGTNGEKLFF
TRBV29-1	TRBJ2-1	NA	NA	14	TGCAGCGTTGAGGGGCGGGCATACGGGGATGAGCAGTTCTTC	CSVEGRAYGDEQFF
TRBV9	TRBJ2-3	NA	NA	15	TGTGCCAGCAGCGTAGGTGGACATGGGACAGATACGCAGTATTTT	CASSVGGHGTDTQYF
TRBV6-1	TRBJ1-2	NA	NA	15	TGTGCCAGTCGACAGGAGGCCCATTCTAACTATGGCTACACCTTC	CASRQEAHSNYGYTF
TRBV11-2	TRBJ2-5	NA	TRBD2	16	TGTGCCAGCAGCTTAGGTGAACTAGCGGGAGGAGAGACCCAGTACTTC	CASSLGELAGGETQYF
TRBV10-2	TRBJ2-5	NA	TRBD2	15	TGCGCCAGCAGTGTCATGGGGGAGGGCCAAGAGACCCAGTACTTC	CASSVMGEGQETQYF
TRBV14	TRBJ2-7	few	NA	16	TGTGCCAGCAGCCAAGATCGGGGGGCCCAATCTTACGAGCAGTACTTC	CASSQDRGAQSYEQYF
TRBV5-4	TRBJ2-3	NA	TRBD2	15	TGTGCCAGCAGCTTGGGGCTAGCGGGGTCAGATACGCAGTATTTT	CASSLGLAGSDTQYF
TRBV10-3	TRBJ2-2	NA	TRBD1	17	TGTGCCATCAGTGAAAAGGGACAGGGGGCGAACACCGGGGAGCTGTTTTTT	CAISEKGQGANTGELFF
TRBV11-2	TRBJ1-2	NA	TRBD1	12	TGTGCCAGCAGCTCGAACAGGGGTGGCTACACCTTC	CASSSNRGGYTF
TRBV14	TRBJ2-7	once	TRBD1	15	TGTGCCAGCAGCCCGAGGGACAGTCCCCTTGACGAGCAGTACTTC	CASSPRDSPLDEQYF
TRBV27	TRBJ1-2	few	NA	12	TGTGCCAGCAGTCCCCGGGTGGGATCTACAACCTTC	CASSPRVGSTTF
TRBV6-5	TRBJ1-1	NA	NA	12	TGTGCCAGCATTCGAGGGGGCACTGAAGCTTTCTTT	CASIRGGTEAFF
TRBV7-8	TRBJ2-7	NA	TRBD1	14	TGTGCCAGCACTAAACAGGGGGCTTCCTACGAGCAGTACTTC	CASTKQGASYEQYF
TRBV6-5	TRBJ2-5	NA	NA	15	TGTGCCAGCAGTTACTCTACAGGAAACCAAGAGACCCAGTACTTC	CASSYSTGNQETQYF
TRBV7-9	TRBJ2-3	few	TRBD2	14	TGTGCCAGCAGCCCTAGCGGGACAACAGATACGCAGTATTTT	CASSPSGTTDTQYF
TRBV2	TRBJ1-1	NA	NA	14	TGTGCCAGCAGTGGACACGGAATGAACACTGAAGCTTTCTTT	CASSGHGMNTEAFF
TRBV19	TRBJ2-7	few	TRBD2	14	TGTGCCAGTACTGCGGGGGGGCTCTCCTACGAGCAGTACTTC	CASTAGGLSYEQYF
TRBV6-1	TRBJ2-7	NA	NA	15	TGTGCCAGCAGTGAAACCCCGTGGGCCTATTACGAGCAGTACTTC	CASSETPWAYYEQYF
TRBV15	TRBJ1-4	NA	TRBD1	12	TGTGCCACCAGCAGAGAAACAGGGGTTAGGGATTTT	CATSRETGVRDF
TRBV1	TRBJ2-1	NA	NA	15	TGCACCAACCCTAAACTAGCGGGGATTGTTAATGAGCAGTTCTTC	CTNPKLAGIVNEQFF
TRBV5-1	TRBJ2-2	NA	TRBD2	17	TGCGCCAGCAGCTTCAAGACTAGCGCGCTAGGCACCGGGGAGCTGTTTTTT	CASSFKTSALGTGELFF
TRBV19	TRBJ2-1	NA	NA	14	TGTGCCAGTAGTATTAGGGTCCAACTCAATGAGCAGTTCTTC	CASSIRVQLNEQFF
TRBV28	TRBJ1-2	NA	TRBD1	12	TGTGCCAGTCGGGACAGTAACTATGGCTACACCTTC	CASRDSNYGYTF
TRBV7-2	TRBJ2-2	NA	TRBD1	14	TGTGCCAGCAGTCGACAGGGGAACACCGGGGAGCTGTTTTTT	CASSRQGNTGELFF
TRBV6-1	TRBJ2-5	NA	NA	15	TGTGCCAGCAGTGAAGCGGGTGGCAGGGTGGAGACCCAGTACTTC	CASSEAGGRVETQYF
TRBV2	TRBJ1-2	NA	NA	14	TGTGCCAGCAGTGAAAGCCCCTCCAACTATGGCTACACCTTC	CASSESPSNYGYTF